Following are 24 T cell receptor beta chains from one sample sequenced in a study of glioma-infiltrating T cells after dendritic cell vaccination. Sequenced by immunoSEQ multiplex PCR; TCRdb stores in-frame clones only, minus some. The sample records about 73,000 clones, roughly 87% being singletons. The sample consisted of blood, taken before dendritic cell vaccination. These receptor sequences come from a human donor with glioblastoma.

The chain joins TRBV9 to TRBJ2-1; no clear D. CDR1 and CDR2 (germline): SGDLS, YYNGEE. The CDR3 has 13 amino acids. V dropped 0 bases and J dropped 7 bases, with 8 bases sitting between them. DNA of the CDR3: TGTGCCAGCAGCGTAGCTACGGAGAATGAGCAGTTCTTC. This translates into CASSVATENEQFF.

This clone was observed many times. The chain has TRBV6-1 and TRBJ2-7; TRBD2 matches at 9 bases. The CDR3 is 14 residues long. The germline gives CDR1 MNHNS, CDR2 SASEGT. V shed 3 bases and J 12 bases; nucleotides not matched to a gene: 12. The CDR3 nucleotides are TGTGCCAGCAGTGAGATCACTAGCGGGCTGCCCGCGTACGTC. It encodes CASSEITSGLPAYV.

The rearrangement joins TRBV5-1 to TRBJ2-1; possible D gene TRBD2, 6 bases. Germline V gene data show CDR1 as SGHRS and CDR2 as YFSETQ. V was clipped by 4 bases and J by 5 bases, with 16 bases between them. This CDR3 has 15 amino acids. CDR3 in amino acids: CASSRGLNDNNEQFF. The CDR3 DNA is TGCGCCAGCAGCAGGGGACTCAACGACAACAATGAGCAGTTCTTC.

V gene TRBV6-5 combines with J gene TRBJ1-1, with a possible D match to TRBD1 (5 bases). The CDR3 loop spans 13 amino acids. Between the trimmed V and J ends, which lost 11 bases and 5 bases, there was a span of 18 bases. Germline V gene lookup returns CDR1 MNHEY and CDR2 SVGAGI. In nucleotides, the CDR3 is TGTGCCTGCCAAGGATGGGGCCAAACTGAAGCTTTCTTT. Its protein product is CACQGWGQTEAFF.

The chain combines TRBV2 with TRBJ1-4; D is ambiguous. Trimming left V 10 bases short and J 4 bases short, with 13 bases between. Germline-derived CDR1 and CDR2 are SNHLY and FYNNEI. The CDR3 totals 13 residues. CDR3 region: CATGRSLNEKLFF. In DNA, the CDR3 is TGTGCCACCGGTCGTTCCCTTAATGAAAAACTGTTTTTT.

This clone was observed once. The genes are TRBV19 and TRBJ2-2; no clear D. V was pared by 5 bases and J by 5 bases, with 12 bases between. This CDR3 comprises 14 residues. Germline CDR1 reads LNHDA; CDR2 reads SQIVND (reference sequence). In nucleotides, the CDR3 is TGTGCCAGTAGTGATGGGCCCAGTACCGGGGAGCTGTTTTTT. As protein: CASSDGPSTGELFF.

The gene calls are TRBV10-3 and TRBJ1-1; D remains unclear. CDR3 length equals 12 residues. The ends were cut back, 5 bases at V and 4 bases at J, with 8 bases in the middle. Germline V gene lookup returns CDR1 ENHRY and CDR2 SYGVKD. This CDR3 is CAISRTGTEAFF. Here the CDR3 DNA reads TGTGCCATCAGTCGCACGGGCACTGAAGCTTTCTTT.

This clone was detected only once. The chain has TRBV10-3 and TRBJ2-1, with 8 positions matching TRBD2. The germline CDR1 and CDR2 sequences are ENHRY and SYGVKD. The CDR3 is 14 residues long. Trimming removed 6 bases from V and 7 bases from J; junction bases left unmatched: 8. The CDR3 sequence: CAISPGLESNEQFF. DNA of the CDR3: TGTGCCATCAGCCCGGGACTAGAATCTAATGAGCAGTTCTTC.

V is TRBV7-9 and J is TRBJ1-2; D perhaps matches TRBD1 (6 bases). Per the germline V gene, CDR1 is SEHNR and CDR2 is FQNEAQ (reference sequence). The CDR3 contains 17 residues. Trimming took off 5 bases at V and 0 bases at J, with 19 bases between the two ends. The CDR3: CASSRRGGGAANYGYTF. The CDR3, as DNA: TGTGCCAGCAGCCGCAGGGGCGGGGGCGCAGCTAACTATGGCTACACCTTC.

The chain couples TRBV9 to TRBJ1-4; D might be TRBD1 (6 bases). This CDR3 has 15 amino acids. Germline V gene lookup returns CDR1 SGDLS and CDR2 YYNGEE. Trimming took off 0 bases at V and 3 bases at J, with 9 bases between the two ends. The CDR3 nucleotides are TGTGCCAGCAGCGTAGGTACAGGGTCTAATGAAAAACTGTTTTTT. Translated: CASSVGTGSNEKLFF.

The CDR3 loop is CASSVSGDRGFSVYGYTF. DNA of the CDR3: TGTGCCAGCAGCGTTAGTGGTGACAGGGGGTTTTCAGTCTATGGCTACACCTTC. This chain uses TRBV9 with TRBJ1-2; 9 nucleotides agree with TRBD1. Trimming removed 2 bases from V and 4 bases from J; junction bases left unmatched: 15. CDR3 size: 18 residues. Per the germline V gene, CDR1 is SGDLS and CDR2 is YYNGEE.

This sequence joins TRBV5-1 and TRBJ2-2; TRBD1 aligns across 8 bases. The CDR3 extends over 15 amino acids. The germline CDR1 and CDR2 sequences are SGHRS and YFSETQ. The ends lost 0 bases at V and 6 bases at J; junction bases unmatched: 4. The DNA for the CDR3 is TGCGCCAGCAGCTTGGTCCGGACAGGGTCCGGGGAGCTGTTTTTT. It specifies CASSLVRTGSGELFF. The variable domain in full, completed from reference TRBV5-1 and TRBJ2-2, reads KAGVTQTPRYLIKTRGQQVTLSCSPISGHRSVSWYQQTPGQGLQFLFEYFSETQRNKGNFPGRFSGRQFSNSRSEMNVSTLELGDSALYLCASSLVRTGSGELFFGEGSRLTVL.

V and J are TRBV7-6 and TRBJ1-1; 10 nucleotides match TRBD1. This CDR3 has 17 amino acids. With V trimmed by 1 base and J by 5 bases, 10 bases remained unmatched. Germline V lookup: CDR1 SGHVS, CDR2 FNYEAQ. The CDR3 sequence is CASSLGGPGQGWTEAFF. The CDR3 DNA sequence: TGTGCCAGCAGCTTAGGGGGGCCGGGACAGGGGTGGACTGAAGCTTTCTTT.

This rearrangement joins TRBV25-1 to TRBJ1-2, with D perhaps TRBD1 (6 bases). V was trimmed by 3 bases and J by 7 bases, leaving 15 bases between them. Per germline, CDR1 MGHDK and CDR2 SYGVNS. This CDR3 spans 14 amino acids. The CDR3, as DNA: TGTGCCAGCAGTGATATACAGGGTGTCGGTGGCTACACCTTC. Translated: CASSDIQGVGGYTF.

The rearrangement joins TRBV5-6 to TRBJ1-6, with 7 nucleotides matching TRBD1. This CDR3 has 14 residues. The germline V gene has CDR1 SGHDT and CDR2 YYEEEE. Trimming at V came to 5 bases and at J to 6 bases, leaving 5 bases not matched to a gene. This CDR3 reads CASSFGQVNSPLHF. CDR3 coding DNA: TGTGCCAGCAGTTTCGGACAGGTTAATTCACCCCTCCACTTT.

The chain couples TRBV29-1 to TRBJ1-1, with no clear D. The CDR3 has 13 residues. V was shortened by 6 bases and J by 1 base, with 12 bases between the two germline ends. Per germline, CDR1 SQVTM and CDR2 ANQGSEA. The CDR3 protein is CSVKPRSNTEAFF. Here the CDR3 DNA reads TGCAGCGTCAAGCCCCGATCGAACACTGAAGCTTTCTTT.

The genes are TRBV27 and TRBJ2-1; TRBD1 agrees at 10 bases. J lost 2 bases, V lost 6 bases, and 4 bases had no gene match. CDR1 and CDR2 (germline): MNHEY, SMNVEV (reference sequence). The CDR3 has 15 amino acids. The CDR3 sequence: CASRNGQGAYNEQFF. As DNA, the CDR3 is TGTGCCAGCAGGAACGGACAGGGGGCCTACAATGAGCAGTTCTTC.

This sequence joins TRBV6-1 and TRBJ1-2, with D uncertain. The germline gives CDR1 MNHNS, CDR2 SASEGT. This CDR3 has 12 residues. Between the trimmed V and J ends, which lost 6 bases and 4 bases, there was a span of 9 bases. The CDR3 reads CASSPVFYGYTF. DNA of the CDR3: TGTGCCAGCAGCCCGGTCTTCTATGGCTACACCTTC.

The chain carries TRBV2 and TRBJ1-5; D perhaps matches TRBD1 (5 bases). The germline V and J ends were trimmed by 0 bases and 4 bases, with 7 bases remaining between them. This CDR3 region has 14 residues. CDR1 and CDR2 from the germline V gene are SNHLY and FYNNEI. The CDR3 nucleotides are TGTGCCAGCAGTGAAGCGCGGGGGAATCAGCCCCAGCATTTT. Amino acids: CASSEARGNQPQHF.

This rearrangement joins TRBV19 to TRBJ2-1; D is ambiguous. This CDR3 contains 13 residues. V was pared by 8 bases and J by 7 bases, with 15 bases between. The V gene's germline CDR1 is LNHDA and CDR2 SQIVND (reference sequence). The CDR3 nucleotides read TGTGCCAGTCCAACGCTATGTCGGAATGAGCAGTTCTTC. As protein: CASPTLCRNEQFF. Complete variable domain (other parts from reference TRBV19 and TRBJ2-1): DGGITQSPKYLFRKEGQNVTLSCEQNLNHDAMYWYRQDPGQGLRLIYYSQIVNDFQKGDIAEGYSVSREKKESFPLTVTSAQKNPTAFYLCASPTLCRNEQFFGPGTRLTVL.

The V and J genes are TRBV4-1 and TRBJ2-7; D perhaps matches TRBD1 (5 bases). Trimming shortened V by 1 base and J by 7 bases, and 14 bases separated the two germline ends. Germline assignment: CDR1 MGHRA and CDR2 YSYEKL. The CDR3 covers 14 residues. The CDR3 bases are TGCGCCAGCAGCCAAGGGGGTGGACAATCGGAGCAGTACGTC. This sequence encodes CASSQGGGQSEQYV.

The chain has TRBV6-6 and TRBJ1-6, with D perhaps TRBD1 (5 bases). Deletions cut 5 bases from V and 3 bases from J, with 8 bases between. The CDR3 extends over 14 amino acids. The germline V gene has CDR1 MNHNY and CDR2 SVGAGI (reference sequence). In DNA, the CDR3 is TGTGCCAGCAGTCGACAGTACTATAATTCACCCCTCCACTTT. Encoded protein: CASSRQYYNSPLHF.

This clone came up once. The chain joins TRBV10-3 to TRBJ1-2; the match to TRBD1 covers 8 bases. Trimming cost V 6 bases and J 4 bases; bases outside gene matches: 4. The CDR3 has 13 residues. Germline assignment: CDR1 ENHRY and CDR2 SYGVKD. Here the CDR3 reads CAIRDRDGYGYTF. DNA of the CDR3: TGTGCCATCAGGGACAGGGACGGCTATGGCTACACCTTC.

The chain couples TRBV14 to TRBJ2-7; D is ambiguous. This CDR3 has 19 amino acids. V was clipped by 2 bases and J by 2 bases, with 25 bases between them. Germline CDR1 is SGHDN and CDR2 is FVKESK. CDR3 sequence: CASSQLGYLGLKYTYEQYF. DNA for the CDR3: TGTGCCAGCAGCCAACTGGGTTACCTGGGCCTTAAGTACACCTACGAGCAGTACTTC.